Listed here are 24 T cell receptor beta chains from one sample, sequenced in a study of blood T cell repertoires in COVID-19. This table comes from immunoSEQ multiplex PCR, and its TCRdb copy is limited to in-frame clones, with some not included. Among around 220,000 clones listed, around 87% were seen once. Sequenced material: PBMCs or T cells enriched from blood (not recorded which). The receptor set was obtained from a man aged 30-40 years who had been exposed to COVID-19.

CDR3 region: CASSGGPDEQYF. For the CDR3, the DNA is TGTGCCAGCAGCGGAGGCCCCGACGAGCAGTACTTC. The chain has TRBV7-3 and TRBJ2-7, with D maybe TRBD2 (5 bases). Germline V gene sequence: CDR1 SGHTA, CDR2 FQGTGA. V shed 5 bases and J shed 5 bases, with 10 bases lying between them. This CDR3 region has 12 residues.

The CDR3 sequence is CSASRQEYGYTF. The DNA for the CDR3 is TGCAGTGCTAGTCGACAGGAATATGGCTACACCTTC. J is TRBJ1-2 and V is TRBV20-1; D might be TRBD1 (6 bases). CDR1 and CDR2 from the germline V gene are DFQATT and SNEGSKA (reference sequence). Trimming removed 3 bases at V and 5 bases at J, with 10 bases between. The CDR3 consists of 12 residues.

The rearrangement joins TRBV3-1 (or the pseudogene TRBV3-2) to TRBJ2-1; TRBD2 matches 7 bases. Germline CDR1 LGHDT, CDR2 YNNKEL (reference sequence). After removal of 1 base from V and 3 bases from J, the junction contained 6 bases not matched to a gene. CDR3 length equals 16 residues. The CDR3 DNA reads TGTGCCAGCAGCCAAGCAGCGGGACCGAGCTACAATGAGCAGTTCTTC. This translates into CASSQAAGPSYNEQFF.

The chain links TRBV28 to TRBJ1-2, with D possibly matching TRBD1 (5 bases). The CDR3 spans 12 residues. The V end was cut by 10 bases, the J end by 4 bases, with 13 bases between. Germline values: CDR1 MDHEN, CDR2 SYDVKM. The DNA of the CDR3 is TGTGCCACCGAGGACATTTTCTATGGCTACACCTTC. It encodes CATEDIFYGYTF.

The chain combines TRBV5-1 with TRBJ1-2; weak D call: TRBD1 (6 bases). CDR1 is SGHRS, CDR2 YFSETQ, per germline. The CDR3 is 14 amino acids. V was shortened by 3 bases and J by 8 bases, with 17 bases between the two germline ends. The CDR3 nucleotides are TGCGCCAGCAGCTCGCGGACAGAGGGAAGAGGCTACACCTTC. It specifies CASSSRTEGRGYTF.

This clone was seen more than once but under ten times. This chain connects TRBV7-6 to TRBJ2-7, with a possible D match to TRBD2 (5 bases). Per germline, CDR1 SGHVS and CDR2 FNYEAQ. V lost 4 bases and J 5 bases, leaving 12 bases between the germline ends. This CDR3 comprises 13 residues. CDR3 sequence: CASSSRAGHEQYF. Here the CDR3 DNA reads TGTGCCAGCAGCTCTCGCGCGGGCCACGAGCAGTACTTC.

V usage is TRBV4-2 and J usage is TRBJ2-3; D remains unclear. Germline V gene lookup returns CDR1 LGHNA and CDR2 YNFKEQ. This CDR3 has 14 residues. Deletions cut 7 bases from V and 2 bases from J, with 13 bases between. CDR3 amino acids: CASTMEITTDTQYF. As DNA, the CDR3 is TGTGCCAGCACCATGGAGATAACCACAGATACGCAGTATTTT.

This clone was observed once. The genes are TRBV27 and TRBJ2-5, with 9 bases fitting TRBD2. The CDR3 length is 16 residues. CDR1 is MNHEY, CDR2 SMNVEV, per germline (reference sequence). V shed 2 bases, J shed 5 bases, and the junction held 9 bases outside the gene matches. CDR3 DNA: TGTGCCAGCAGTTTACAGTTGCGGGGGGGCGGGGAGACCCAGTACTTC. It translates to CASSLQLRGGGETQYF.

The table lists this clone with a count of one. The gene calls are TRBV27 and TRBJ1-1, with D possibly TRBD1 on 6 matching bases. The CDR3 extends over 14 amino acids. The germline V gene encodes CDR1 MNHEY and CDR2 SMNVEV (reference sequence). The V end lost 5 bases, the J end lost 1 base, and 11 bases lay between the germline ends. The CDR3 DNA sequence: TGTGCCAGCAGTAGCGGGACACAGAACACTGAAGCTTTCTTT. It codes for CASSSGTQNTEAFF.

The genes are TRBV21-1 and TRBJ2-1; the table's D call, TRBD2, was not checked against the DNA. TRBV21-1 has pseudogene status. The CDR3 contains 15 residues. The CDR3 loop reads CASSKEGRRINEQFF. The CDR3 coding sequence is TGTGCCAGCAGCAAAGAGGGGAGGAGAATCAATGAGCAGTTCTTC.

The chain employs TRBV5-5 and TRBJ1-2, with unresolved D. The V end was cut by 0 bases, the J end by 0 bases, with 12 bases between. The CDR3 has 16 amino acids. Looked up from germline, CDR1 is SGHKS and CDR2 is YYEKEE (reference sequence). CDR3 nucleotides: TGTGCCAGCAGCTTGGCGCCTTCTACGGCTAACTATGGCTACACCTTC. This translates into CASSLAPSTANYGYTF. Full variable domain (remainder filled in from reference TRBV5-5 and TRBJ1-2): DAGVTQSPTHLIKTRGQQVTLRCSPISGHKSVSWYQQVLGQGPQFIFQYYEKEERGRGNFPDRFSARQFPNYSSELNVNALLLGDSALYLCASSLAPSTANYGYTFGSGTRLTVV.

The rearrangement links TRBV5-5 to TRBJ1-6, with D maybe TRBD1 (5 bases). This CDR3 is 14 amino acids long. Germline values: CDR1 SGHKS, CDR2 YYEKEE (reference sequence). Trimming shortened V by 7 bases and J by 1 base, and 9 bases separated the two germline ends. The CDR3 loop is CASGRGSYNSPLHF. In DNA, the CDR3 is TGTGCCAGCGGACGGGGGTCCTATAATTCACCCCTCCACTTT.

This chain uses TRBV5-5 with TRBJ1-2; possible D gene TRBD1, 6 bases. Germline V gives CDR1 SGHKS, CDR2 YYEKEE (reference sequence). The CDR3 has 15 amino acids. V was clipped by 6 bases and J by 4 bases, with 19 bases between them. The CDR3 bases are TGTGCCAGCAAGGGAGGGGGACTACAAGGCTATGGCTACACCTTC. It encodes CASKGGGLQGYGYTF.

The rearrangement links TRBV2 to TRBJ2-3, with D possibly being TRBD1 (5 bases). In germline, CDR1 is SNHLY, CDR2 FYNNEI. Trimming shortened V by 4 bases and J by 1 base, and 6 bases separated the two germline ends. The CDR3 sequence is 13 residues long. CDR3 residues: CASSVQGTDTQYF. DNA of the CDR3: TGTGCCAGCAGTGTACAGGGCACAGATACGCAGTATTTT.

The chain couples TRBV21-1 to TRBJ1-1; the tabulated D call, TRBD1, remains unverified against the DNA. TRBV21-1 corresponds to a pseudogene. The CDR3 is made up of 17 amino acids. CDR3 sequence (DNA): TGTGCCAGCAGCCCCCAGTGGATGTCGGACAGTAACACTGAAGCTTTCTTT. Translation: CASSPQWMSDSNTEAFF.

The gene calls are TRBV6-5 and TRBJ2-5; perhaps TRBD1 as D (5 bases). V lost 3 bases to trimming and J lost 4 bases, with 15 bases between them. CDR1 and CDR2 from the germline V gene are MNHEY and SVGAGI. The CDR3 extends over 15 amino acids. CDR3 residues: CASSYLDSTAETQYF. The CDR3 region has the DNA TGTGCCAGCAGTTATTTAGACAGTACTGCAGAGACCCAGTACTTC.

The chain is built from TRBV7-3 and TRBJ2-2; D gene uncertain. The V and J ends lost 8 bases and 2 bases respectively, with 9 bases between them. Germline V gene sequence: CDR1 SGHTA, CDR2 FQGTGA. The length of the CDR3 is 13 residues. CDR3 nucleotide sequence: TGTGCCAGCGCGGCTAGTAACACCGGGGAGCTGTTTTTT. It translates to CASAASNTGELFF.

V gene TRBV5-1 combines with J gene TRBJ1-1; tentative D call: TRBD1 (5 bases). Germline lookup yields CDR1 SGHRS and CDR2 YFSETQ. Trimming removed 0 bases from V and 0 bases from J, with 9 bases in between. This CDR3 contains 15 residues. The CDR3 protein is CASSLVGAMNTEAFF. The CDR3 DNA sequence: TGCGCCAGCAGCTTGGTTGGGGCCATGAACACTGAAGCTTTCTTT.

This clone was seen only once. The chain has TRBV9 and TRBJ1-4; D possibly corresponds to TRBD1 (5 bases). Germline lookup yields CDR1 SGDLS and CDR2 YYNGEE. Trimming took 0 bases from V and 0 from J, leaving 6 bases between them. The CDR3 has 15 residues. The CDR3 region is CASSVGQPTNEKLFF. DNA of the CDR3: TGTGCCAGCAGCGTAGGACAGCCAACTAATGAAAAACTGTTTTTT.

The rearrangement links TRBV11-2 to TRBJ2-3, with D possibly TRBD1 on 6 matching bases. CDR1 SGHAT and CDR2 FQNNGV come from the germline V gene. This CDR3 contains 16 residues. V was trimmed by 5 bases and J by 0 bases, leaving 15 bases between them. The CDR3 DNA is TGTGCCAGCAGCATCTTCAAAGGACAGAGCACAGATACGCAGTATTTT. Protein sequence: CASSIFKGQSTDTQYF.

The CDR3 region is CASSPTHQETQYF. CDR3 bases: TGTGCCAGCAGCCCTACTCACCAAGAGACCCAGTACTTC. This chain uses TRBV27 with TRBJ2-5; D is ambiguous. CDR3 length equals 13 residues. Germline V gene lookup returns CDR1 MNHEY and CDR2 SMNVEV (reference sequence). The V gene lost 6 bases and the J gene lost 0 bases, with 8 bases spanning the gap.

This rearrangement joins TRBV27 to TRBJ2-2; no reliable D call. V lost 5 bases, J lost 5 bases, and 6 bases lay in between. The CDR3 is 12 amino acids. CDR1 is MNHEY, CDR2 SMNVEV, per germline (reference sequence). This CDR3 is CASSPLTGELFF. The CDR3 nucleotides are TGTGCCAGCAGTCCTCTTACCGGGGAGCTGTTTTTT.

The rearrangement links TRBV5-8 to TRBJ1-4; D gene unclear. Deletions cut 1 base from V and 10 bases from J, with 14 bases between. This CDR3 is 14 amino acids long. CDR1 and CDR2 (germline): SGHTS, YDEGEE. The CDR3, as DNA: TGTGCCAGCAGCTTGAATACCGTCCGGGGAAAACTGTTTTTT. It encodes CASSLNTVRGKLFF.

The CDR3 is CSVGRMNTEAFF. The DNA of the CDR3 is TGCAGCGTTGGCAGAATGAACACTGAAGCTTTCTTT. The chain uses TRBV29-1 and TRBJ1-1; D unclear. V was pared by 4 bases and J by 0 bases, with 6 bases between. The CDR3 length is 12 residues. Germline V gene sequence: CDR1 SQVTM, CDR2 ANQGSEA.